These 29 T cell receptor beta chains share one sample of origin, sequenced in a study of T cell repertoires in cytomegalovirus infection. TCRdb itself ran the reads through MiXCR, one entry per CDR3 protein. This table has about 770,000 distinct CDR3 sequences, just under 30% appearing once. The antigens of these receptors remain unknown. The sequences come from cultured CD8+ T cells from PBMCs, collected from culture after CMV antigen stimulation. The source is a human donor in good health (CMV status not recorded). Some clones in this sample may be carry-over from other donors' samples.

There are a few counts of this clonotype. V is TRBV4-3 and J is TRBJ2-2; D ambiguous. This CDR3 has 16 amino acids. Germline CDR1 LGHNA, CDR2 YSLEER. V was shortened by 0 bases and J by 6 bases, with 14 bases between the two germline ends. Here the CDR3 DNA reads TGCGCCAGCAGCCAAGACATTAACAGTGAGGCCGGGGAGCTGTTTTTT. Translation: CASSQDINSEAGELFF.

CDR3 loop: CAIRPASGGAYNEQFF. In DNA, the CDR3 is TGTGCCATCAGACCGGCGAGCGGGGGGGCCTACAATGAGCAGTTCTTC. V usage is TRBV10-3 and J usage is TRBJ2-1; 10 nucleotides line up with TRBD2. J was trimmed by 2 bases and V by 6 bases; bases with no gene match: 7. Germline V CDR1 and CDR2: ENHRY, SYGVKD. The CDR3 contains 16 residues.

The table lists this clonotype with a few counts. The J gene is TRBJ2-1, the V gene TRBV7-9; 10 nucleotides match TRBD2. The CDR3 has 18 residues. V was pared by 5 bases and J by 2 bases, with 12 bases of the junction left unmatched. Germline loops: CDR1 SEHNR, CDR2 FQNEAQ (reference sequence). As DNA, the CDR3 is TGTGCCAGCAGCGCCTACAGCGGGGGGGCAGGTGCCTACAATGAGCAGTTCTTC. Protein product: CASSAYSGGAGAYNEQFF.

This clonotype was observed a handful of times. CDR3 sequence (DNA): TGTGCCAGCAGCCCTAAAAGTGGGGGGACACCAGATCCCCAGTACTTC. This encodes CASSPKSGGTPDPQYF. The V and J genes are TRBV9 and TRBJ2-5; the D call may be TRBD1 or TRBD2 (6 bases each). Germline V gives CDR1 SGDLS, CDR2 YYNGEE. The CDR3 runs 16 residues. Trimming left V 4 bases short and J 9 bases short, with 25 bases between.

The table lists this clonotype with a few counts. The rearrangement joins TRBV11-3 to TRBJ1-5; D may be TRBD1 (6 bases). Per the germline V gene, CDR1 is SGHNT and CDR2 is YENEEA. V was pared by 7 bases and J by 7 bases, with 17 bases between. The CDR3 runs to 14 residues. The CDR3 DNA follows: TGTGCCAGCATCTGGGGAGGGGGATACCAGCCCCAGCATTTT. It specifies CASIWGGGYQPQHF.

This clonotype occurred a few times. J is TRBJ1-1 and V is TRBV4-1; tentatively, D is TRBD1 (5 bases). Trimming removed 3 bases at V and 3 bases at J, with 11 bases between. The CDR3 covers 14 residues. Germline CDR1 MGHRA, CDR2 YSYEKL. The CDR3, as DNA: TGCGCCAGCAGCCAGTACGAGGGGTACACTGAAGCTTTCTTT. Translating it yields CASSQYEGYTEAFF.

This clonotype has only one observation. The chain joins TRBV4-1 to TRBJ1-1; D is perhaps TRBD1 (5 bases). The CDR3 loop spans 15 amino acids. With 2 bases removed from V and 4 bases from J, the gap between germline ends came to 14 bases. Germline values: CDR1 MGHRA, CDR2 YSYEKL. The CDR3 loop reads CASSQTGGDSTEAFF. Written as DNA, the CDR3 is TGCGCCAGCAGCCAAACAGGTGGAGACAGCACTGAAGCTTTCTTT.

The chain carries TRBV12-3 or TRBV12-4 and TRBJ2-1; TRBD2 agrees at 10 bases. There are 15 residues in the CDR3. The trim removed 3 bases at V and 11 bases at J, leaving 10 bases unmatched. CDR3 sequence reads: CASSFPSGGVAQQFF. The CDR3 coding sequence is TGTGCCAGCAGTTTTCCTAGCGGGGGAGTTGCGCAGCAGTTCTTC.

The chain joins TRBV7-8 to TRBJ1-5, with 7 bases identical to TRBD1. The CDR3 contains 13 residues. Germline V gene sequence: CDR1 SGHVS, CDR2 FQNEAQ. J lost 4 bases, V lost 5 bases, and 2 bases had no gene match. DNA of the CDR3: TGTGCCAGCAGCAAACAGGGGAATCAGCCCCAGCATTTT. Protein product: CASSKQGNQPQHF.

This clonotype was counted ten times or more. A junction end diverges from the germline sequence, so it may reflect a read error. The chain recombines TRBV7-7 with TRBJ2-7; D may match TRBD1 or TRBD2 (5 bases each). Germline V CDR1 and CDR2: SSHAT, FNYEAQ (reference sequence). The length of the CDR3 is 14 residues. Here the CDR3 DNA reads TGTGCTAGCAGCCCGGGGCGGGTGGCTTACGAGCAGTACTTC. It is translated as CASSPGRVAYEQYF. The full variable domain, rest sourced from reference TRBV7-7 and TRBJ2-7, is GAGVSQSPRYKVTKRGQDVTLRCDPISSHATLYWYQQALGQGPEFLTYFNYEAQPDKSGLPSDRFSAERPEGSISTLTIQRTEQRDSAMYRCASSPGRVAYEQYFGPGTRLTVT.

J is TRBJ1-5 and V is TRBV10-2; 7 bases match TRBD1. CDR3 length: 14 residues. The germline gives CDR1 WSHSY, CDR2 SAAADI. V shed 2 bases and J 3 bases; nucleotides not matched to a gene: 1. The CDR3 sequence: CASSEGTANQPQHF. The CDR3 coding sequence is TGCGCCAGCAGTGAGGGGACAGCCAATCAGCCCCAGCATTTT.

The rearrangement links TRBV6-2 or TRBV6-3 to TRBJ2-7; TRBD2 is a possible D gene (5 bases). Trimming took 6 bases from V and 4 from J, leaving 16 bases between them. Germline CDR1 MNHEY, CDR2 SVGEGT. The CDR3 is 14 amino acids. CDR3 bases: TGTGCCAGCAGCCCCCCCGGGATCCCTTACGAGCAGTACGTC. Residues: CASSPPGIPYEQYV.

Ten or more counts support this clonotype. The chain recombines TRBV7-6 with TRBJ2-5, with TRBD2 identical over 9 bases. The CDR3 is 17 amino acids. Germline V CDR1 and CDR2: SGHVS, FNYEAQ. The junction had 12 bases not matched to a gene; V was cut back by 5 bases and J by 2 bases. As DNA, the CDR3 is TGTGCCAGCAGCCCCTCGGTGCGGGGGGGCCGACAAGAGACCCAGTACTTC. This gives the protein CASSPSVRGGRQETQYF.

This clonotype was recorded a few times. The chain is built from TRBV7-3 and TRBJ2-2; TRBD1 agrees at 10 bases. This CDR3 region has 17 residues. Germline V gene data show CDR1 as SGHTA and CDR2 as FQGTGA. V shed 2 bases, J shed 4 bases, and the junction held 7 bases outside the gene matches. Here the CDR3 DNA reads TGTGCCAGCAGCTTATTGGGACAGGGGATTTCCACCGGGGAGCTGTTTTTT. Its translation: CASSLLGQGISTGELFF.

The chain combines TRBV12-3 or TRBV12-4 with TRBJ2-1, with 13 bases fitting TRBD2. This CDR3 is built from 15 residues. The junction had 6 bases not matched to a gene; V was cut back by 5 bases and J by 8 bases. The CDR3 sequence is CASSRTSGGLDEQFF. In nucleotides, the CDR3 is TGTGCCAGCAGTCGGACTAGCGGGGGATTAGATGAGCAGTTCTTC.

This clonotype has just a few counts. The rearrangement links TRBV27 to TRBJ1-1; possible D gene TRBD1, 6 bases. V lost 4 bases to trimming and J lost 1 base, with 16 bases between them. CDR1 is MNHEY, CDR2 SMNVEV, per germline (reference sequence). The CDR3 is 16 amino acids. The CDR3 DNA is TGTGCCAGCAGTTCAATGACCGGGACAAAGAACACTGAAGCTTTCTTT. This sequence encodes CASSSMTGTKNTEAFF.

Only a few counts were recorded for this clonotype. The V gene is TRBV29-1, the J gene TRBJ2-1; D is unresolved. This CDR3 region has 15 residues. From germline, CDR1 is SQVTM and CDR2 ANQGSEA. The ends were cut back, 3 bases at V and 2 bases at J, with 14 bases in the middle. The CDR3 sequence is CSVELESLTYNEQFF. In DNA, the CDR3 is TGCAGCGTTGAGTTAGAGAGCCTAACCTACAATGAGCAGTTCTTC.

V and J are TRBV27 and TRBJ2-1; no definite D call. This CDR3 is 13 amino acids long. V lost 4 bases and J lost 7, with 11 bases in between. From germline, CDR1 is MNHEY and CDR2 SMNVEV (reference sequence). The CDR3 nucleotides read TGTGCCAGCAGTTGGGCAGTCGTGAATGAGCAGTTCTTC. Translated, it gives CASSWAVVNEQFF.

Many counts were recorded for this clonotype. This chain's CDR3 is CASSLEAGGPYNEQFF. The CDR3 DNA is TGTGCCAGCAGCTTAGAGGCGGGGGGGCCGTACAATGAGCAGTTCTTC. The chain joins TRBV11-2 to TRBJ2-1; TRBD2 matches at 9 bases. The trim removed 0 bases at V and 4 bases at J, leaving 4 bases unmatched. In germline, CDR1 is SGHAT, CDR2 FQNNGV. The CDR3 contains 16 residues.

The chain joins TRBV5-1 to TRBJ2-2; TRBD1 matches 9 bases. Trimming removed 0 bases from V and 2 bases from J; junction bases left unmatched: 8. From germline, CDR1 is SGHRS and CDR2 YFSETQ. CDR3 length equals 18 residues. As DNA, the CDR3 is TGCGCCAGCAGCTTGGAAGACAGGGGGTTTTTTAACACCGGGGAGCTGTTTTTT. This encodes CASSLEDRGFFNTGELFF. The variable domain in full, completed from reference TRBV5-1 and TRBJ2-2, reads KAGVTQTPRYLIKTRGQQVTLSCSPISGHRSVSWYQQTPGQGLQFLFEYFSETQRNKGNFPGRFSGRQFSNSRSEMNVSTLELGDSALYLCASSLEDRGFFNTGELFFGEGSRLTVL.

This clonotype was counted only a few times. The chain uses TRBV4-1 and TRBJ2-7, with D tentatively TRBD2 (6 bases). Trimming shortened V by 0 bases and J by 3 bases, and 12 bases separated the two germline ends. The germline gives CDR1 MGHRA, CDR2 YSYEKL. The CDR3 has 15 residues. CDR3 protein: CASSQEVGTLYEQYF. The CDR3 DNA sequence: TGCGCCAGCAGCCAAGAAGTAGGGACTCTCTACGAGCAGTACTTC.

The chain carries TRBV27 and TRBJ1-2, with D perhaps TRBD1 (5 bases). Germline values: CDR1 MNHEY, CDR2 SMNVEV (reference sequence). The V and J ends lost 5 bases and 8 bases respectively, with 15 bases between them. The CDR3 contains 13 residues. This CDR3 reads CASSLRGPGGYTF. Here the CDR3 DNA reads TGTGCCAGCAGTCTAAGGGGACCGGGGGGCTACACCTTC.

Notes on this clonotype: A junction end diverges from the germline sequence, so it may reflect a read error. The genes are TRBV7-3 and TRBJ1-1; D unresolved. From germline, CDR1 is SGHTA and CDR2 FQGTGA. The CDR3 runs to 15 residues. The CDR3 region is CASILEGGKGTEAFF. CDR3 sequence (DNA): TGTGCCAGCATCTTAGAGGGAGGGAAGGGCACTGAAGCTTTCTTT.

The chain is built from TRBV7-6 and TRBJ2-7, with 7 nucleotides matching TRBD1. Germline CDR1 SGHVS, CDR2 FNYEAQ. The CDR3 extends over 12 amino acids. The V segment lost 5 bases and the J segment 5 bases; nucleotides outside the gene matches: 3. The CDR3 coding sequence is TGTGCCAGCAGCCAGGGGGTTAACGAGCAGTACTTC. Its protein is CASSQGVNEQYF.

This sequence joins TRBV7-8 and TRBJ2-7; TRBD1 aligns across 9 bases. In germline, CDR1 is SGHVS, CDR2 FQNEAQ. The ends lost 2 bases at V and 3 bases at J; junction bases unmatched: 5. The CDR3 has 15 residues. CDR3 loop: CASSLKGQGYYEQYF. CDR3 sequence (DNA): TGTGCCAGCAGCTTAAAGGGACAGGGATACTACGAGCAGTACTTC.

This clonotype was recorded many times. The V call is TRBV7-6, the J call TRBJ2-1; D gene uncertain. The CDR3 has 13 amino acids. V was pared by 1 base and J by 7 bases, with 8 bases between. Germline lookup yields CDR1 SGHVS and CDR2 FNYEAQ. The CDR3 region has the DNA TGTGCCAGCAGCTTAGAACCAGTGAATGAGCAGTTCTTC. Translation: CASSLEPVNEQFF.

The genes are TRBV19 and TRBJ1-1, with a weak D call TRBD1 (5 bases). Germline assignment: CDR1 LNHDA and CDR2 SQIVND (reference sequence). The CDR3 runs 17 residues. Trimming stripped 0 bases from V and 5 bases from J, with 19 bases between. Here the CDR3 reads CASSIEGYARSGTEAFF. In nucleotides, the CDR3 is TGTGCCAGTAGTATAGAGGGTTATGCGAGGTCAGGGACTGAAGCTTTCTTT.

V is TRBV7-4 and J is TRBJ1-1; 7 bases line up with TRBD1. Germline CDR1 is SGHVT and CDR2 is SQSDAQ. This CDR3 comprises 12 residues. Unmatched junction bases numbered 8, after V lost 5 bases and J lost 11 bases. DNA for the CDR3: TGTGCCAGCAGCCGCGACAGGGTCGATGCTTTCTTT. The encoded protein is CASSRDRVDAFF. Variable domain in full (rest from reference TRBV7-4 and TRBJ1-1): GAGVSQSPRYKVAKRGRDVALRCDSISGHVTLYWYRQTLGQGSEVLTYSQSDAQRDKSGRPSGRFSAERPERSVSTLKIQRTEQGDSAVYLCASSRDRVDAFFGQGTRLTVV.

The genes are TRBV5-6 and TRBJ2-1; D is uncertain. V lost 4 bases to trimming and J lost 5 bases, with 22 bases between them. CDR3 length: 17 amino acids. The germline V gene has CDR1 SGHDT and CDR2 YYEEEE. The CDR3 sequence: CASSLGSGGYIHNEQFF. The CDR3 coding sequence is TGTGCCAGCAGCCTTGGGTCTGGTGGCTATATCCACAATGAGCAGTTCTTC.